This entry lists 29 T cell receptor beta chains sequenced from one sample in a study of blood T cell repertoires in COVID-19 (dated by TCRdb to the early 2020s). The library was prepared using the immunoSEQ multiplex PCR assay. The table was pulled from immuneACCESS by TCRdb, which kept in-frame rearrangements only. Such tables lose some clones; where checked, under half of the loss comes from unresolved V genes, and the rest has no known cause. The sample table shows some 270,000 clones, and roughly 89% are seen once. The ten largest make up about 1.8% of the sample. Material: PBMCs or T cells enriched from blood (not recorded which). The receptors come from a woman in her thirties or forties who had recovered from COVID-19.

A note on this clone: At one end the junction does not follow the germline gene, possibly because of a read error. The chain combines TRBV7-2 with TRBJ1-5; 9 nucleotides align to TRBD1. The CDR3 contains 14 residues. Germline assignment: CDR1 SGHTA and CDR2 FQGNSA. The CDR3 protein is CASSPRDRDFDLLF. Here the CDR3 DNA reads TGTGCCAGCAGCCCCCGGGACAGGGACTTTGACCTACTGTTT.

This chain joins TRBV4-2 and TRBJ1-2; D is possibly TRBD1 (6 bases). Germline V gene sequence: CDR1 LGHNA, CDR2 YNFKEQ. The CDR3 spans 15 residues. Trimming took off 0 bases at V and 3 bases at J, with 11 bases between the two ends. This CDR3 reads CASSQEAGAYYGYTF. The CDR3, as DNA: TGTGCCAGCAGCCAAGAAGCAGGGGCCTACTATGGCTACACCTTC.

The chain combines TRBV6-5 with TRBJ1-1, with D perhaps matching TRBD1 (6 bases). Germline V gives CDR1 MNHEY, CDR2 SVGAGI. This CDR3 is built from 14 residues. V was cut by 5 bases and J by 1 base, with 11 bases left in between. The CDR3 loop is CASSRLRGNTEAFF. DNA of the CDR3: TGTGCCAGCAGTAGACTCAGGGGGAACACTGAAGCTTTCTTT.

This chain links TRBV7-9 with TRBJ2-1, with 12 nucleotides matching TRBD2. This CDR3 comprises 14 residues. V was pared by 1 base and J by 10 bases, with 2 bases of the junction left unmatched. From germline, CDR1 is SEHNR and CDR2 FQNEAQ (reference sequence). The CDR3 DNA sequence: TGTGCCAGCAGCTTAGGGGGGACTAGCGGGGAGCAGTTCTTC. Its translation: CASSLGGTSGEQFF.

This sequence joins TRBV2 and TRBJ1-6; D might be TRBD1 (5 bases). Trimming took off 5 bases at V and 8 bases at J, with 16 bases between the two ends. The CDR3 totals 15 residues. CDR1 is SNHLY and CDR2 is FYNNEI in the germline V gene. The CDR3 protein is CASSLARAPDSPLHF. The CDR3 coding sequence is TGTGCCAGCAGTCTGGCCAGGGCCCCGGATTCACCCCTCCACTTT.

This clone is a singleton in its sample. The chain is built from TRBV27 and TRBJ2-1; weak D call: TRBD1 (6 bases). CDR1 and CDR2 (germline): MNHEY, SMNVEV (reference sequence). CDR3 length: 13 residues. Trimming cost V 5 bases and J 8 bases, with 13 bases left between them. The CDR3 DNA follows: TGTGCCAGCAGTCTTACAGGGTACCATGAGCAGTTCTTC. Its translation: CASSLTGYHEQFF.

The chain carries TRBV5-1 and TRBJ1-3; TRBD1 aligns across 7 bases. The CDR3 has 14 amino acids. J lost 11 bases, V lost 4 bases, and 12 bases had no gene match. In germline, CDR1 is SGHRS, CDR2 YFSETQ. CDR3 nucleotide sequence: TGCGCCAGCAGCCGAACAGGGGCCTCTCTTTCCATATATTTT. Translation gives CASSRTGASLSIYF.

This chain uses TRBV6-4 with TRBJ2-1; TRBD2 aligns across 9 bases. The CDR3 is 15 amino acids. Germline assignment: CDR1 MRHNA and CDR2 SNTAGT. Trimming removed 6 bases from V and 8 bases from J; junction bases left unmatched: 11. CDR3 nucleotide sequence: TGTGCCAGCAGGGAGAGGGCGGGAGGGTTTGATGAGCAGTTCTTC. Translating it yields CASRERAGGFDEQFF.

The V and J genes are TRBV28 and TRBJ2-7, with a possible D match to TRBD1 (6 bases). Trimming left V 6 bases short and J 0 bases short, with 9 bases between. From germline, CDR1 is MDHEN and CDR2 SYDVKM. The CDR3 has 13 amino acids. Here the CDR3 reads CASRQGTSYEQYF. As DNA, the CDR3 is TGTGCCAGCAGACAGGGAACCTCCTACGAGCAGTACTTC.

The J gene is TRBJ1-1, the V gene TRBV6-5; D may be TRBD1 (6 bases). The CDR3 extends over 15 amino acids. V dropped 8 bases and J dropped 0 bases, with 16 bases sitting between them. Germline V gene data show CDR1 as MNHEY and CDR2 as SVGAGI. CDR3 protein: CASHKGGRLNTEAFF. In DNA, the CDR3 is TGTGCCAGCCATAAAGGGGGAAGATTGAACACTGAAGCTTTCTTT.

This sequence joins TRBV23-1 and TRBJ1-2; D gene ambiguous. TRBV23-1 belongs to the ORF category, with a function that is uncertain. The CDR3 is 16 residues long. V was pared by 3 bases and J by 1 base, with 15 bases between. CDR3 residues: CASSHPPRILNYGYTF. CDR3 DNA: TGCGCCAGCAGTCACCCGCCGCGGATCCTTAACTATGGCTACACCTTC.

CDR3 amino acids: CASSQGIMWREDPRNEQFF. For the CDR3, the DNA is TGCGCCAGCAGCCAAGGTATTATGTGGAGAGAAGATCCGAGAAATGAGCAGTTCTTC. The gene calls are TRBV4-3 and TRBJ2-1; no firm D call. Germline CDR1 LGHNA, CDR2 YSLEER. V shed 1 base and J shed 7 bases, with 26 bases lying between them. The CDR3 extends over 19 amino acids.

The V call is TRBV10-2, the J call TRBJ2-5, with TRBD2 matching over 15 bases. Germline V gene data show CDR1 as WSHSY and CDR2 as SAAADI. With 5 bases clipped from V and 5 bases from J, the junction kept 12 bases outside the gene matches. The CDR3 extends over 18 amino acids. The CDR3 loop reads CASSRTSGRADIMETQYF. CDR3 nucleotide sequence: TGCGCCAGCAGTAGGACTAGCGGGAGGGCCGATATTATGGAGACCCAGTACTTC.

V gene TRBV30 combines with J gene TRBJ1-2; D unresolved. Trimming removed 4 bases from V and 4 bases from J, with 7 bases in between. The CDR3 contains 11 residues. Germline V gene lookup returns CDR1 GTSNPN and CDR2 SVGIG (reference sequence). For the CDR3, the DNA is TGTGCCTGGATGAGTCTCTATGGCTACACCTTC. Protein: CAWMSLYGYTF.

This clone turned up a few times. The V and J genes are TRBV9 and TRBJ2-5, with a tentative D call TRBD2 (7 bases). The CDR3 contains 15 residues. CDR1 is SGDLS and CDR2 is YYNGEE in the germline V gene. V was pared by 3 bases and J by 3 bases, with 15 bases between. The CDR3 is CASSAYGGPEETQYF. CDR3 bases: TGTGCCAGCAGCGCCTACGGGGGGCCAGAAGAGACCCAGTACTTC.

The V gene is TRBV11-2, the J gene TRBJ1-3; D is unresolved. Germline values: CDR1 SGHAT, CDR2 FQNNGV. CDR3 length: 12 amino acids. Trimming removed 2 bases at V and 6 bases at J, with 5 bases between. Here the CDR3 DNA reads TGTGCCAGCAGCTTAAGCGAAAACACCATATATTTT. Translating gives CASSLSENTIYF. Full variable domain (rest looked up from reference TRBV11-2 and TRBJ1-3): EAGVAQSPRYKIIEKRQSVAFWCNPISGHATLYWYQQILGQGPKLLIQFQNNGVVDDSQLPKDRFSAERLKGVDSTLKIQPAKLEDSAVYLCASSLSENTIYFGEGSWLTVV.

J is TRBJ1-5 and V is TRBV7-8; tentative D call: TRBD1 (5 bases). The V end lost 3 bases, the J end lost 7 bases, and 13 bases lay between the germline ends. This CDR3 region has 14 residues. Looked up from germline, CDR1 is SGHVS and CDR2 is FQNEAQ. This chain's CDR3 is CASSLQGAGQPQHF. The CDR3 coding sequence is TGTGCCAGCAGCTTGCAGGGTGCAGGACAGCCCCAGCATTTT.

The CDR3: CASSLGSGPTDTQYF. CDR3 DNA: TGTGCCAGCAGCTTAGGTTCGGGTCCAACAGATACGCAGTATTTT. The chain joins TRBV7-9 to TRBJ2-3; D remains ambiguous. The V end lost 1 base, the J end lost 3 bases, and 11 bases lay between the germline ends. CDR1 and CDR2 from the germline V gene are SEHNR and FQNEAQ (reference sequence). CDR3 length equals 15 residues. The entire variable domain, with the rest obtained from reference TRBV7-9 and TRBJ2-3, is as follows: DTGVSQNPRHKITKRGQNVTFRCDPISEHNRLYWYRQTLGQGPEFLTYFQNEAQLEKSRLLSDRFSAERPKGSFSTLEIQRTEQGDSAMYLCASSLGSGPTDTQYFGPGTRLTVL.

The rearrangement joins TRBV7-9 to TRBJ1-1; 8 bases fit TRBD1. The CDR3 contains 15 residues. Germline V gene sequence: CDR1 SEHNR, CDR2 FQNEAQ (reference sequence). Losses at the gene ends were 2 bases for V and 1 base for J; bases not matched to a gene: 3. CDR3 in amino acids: CASSLIGTGNTEAFF. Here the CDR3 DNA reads TGTGCCAGCAGCTTAATCGGGACAGGGAACACTGAAGCTTTCTTT.

CDR3 in amino acids: CAWGTFGNTIYF. The CDR3 DNA reads as TGTGCCTGGGGGACATTTGGAAACACCATATATTTT. This chain uses TRBV30 with TRBJ1-3, with D possibly TRBD1 on 6 matching bases. The CDR3 contains 12 residues. Germline V CDR1 and CDR2: GTSNPN, SVGIG (reference sequence). V was trimmed by 5 bases and J by 3 bases, leaving 8 bases between them.

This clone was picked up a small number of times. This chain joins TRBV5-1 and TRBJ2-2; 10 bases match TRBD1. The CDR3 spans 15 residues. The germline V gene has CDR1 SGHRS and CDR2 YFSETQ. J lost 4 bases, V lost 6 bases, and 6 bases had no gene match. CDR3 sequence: CASMKRTGGTGELFF. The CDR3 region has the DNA TGCGCCAGCATGAAGAGGACAGGGGGCACCGGGGAGCTGTTTTTT.

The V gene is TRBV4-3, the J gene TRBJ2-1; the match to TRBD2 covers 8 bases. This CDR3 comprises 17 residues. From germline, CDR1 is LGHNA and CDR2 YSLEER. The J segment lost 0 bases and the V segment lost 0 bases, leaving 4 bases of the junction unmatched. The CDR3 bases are TGCGCCAGCAGCCAAGAAGGGACTAGGAGCTCCTACAATGAGCAGTTCTTC. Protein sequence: CASSQEGTRSSYNEQFF.

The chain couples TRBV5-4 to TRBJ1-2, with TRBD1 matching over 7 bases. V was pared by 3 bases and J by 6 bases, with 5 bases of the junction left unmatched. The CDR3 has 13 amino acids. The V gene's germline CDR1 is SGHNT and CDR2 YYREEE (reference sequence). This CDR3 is CASSSGTEDGYTF. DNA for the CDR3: TGTGCCAGCAGCTCCGGGACAGAAGATGGCTACACCTTC.

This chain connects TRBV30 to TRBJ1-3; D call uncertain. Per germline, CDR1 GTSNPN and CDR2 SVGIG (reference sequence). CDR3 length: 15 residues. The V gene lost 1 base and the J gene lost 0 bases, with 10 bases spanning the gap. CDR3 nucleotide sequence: TGTGCCTGGAGTGAAGACATTCACTCTGGAAACACCATATATTTT. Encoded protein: CAWSEDIHSGNTIYF.

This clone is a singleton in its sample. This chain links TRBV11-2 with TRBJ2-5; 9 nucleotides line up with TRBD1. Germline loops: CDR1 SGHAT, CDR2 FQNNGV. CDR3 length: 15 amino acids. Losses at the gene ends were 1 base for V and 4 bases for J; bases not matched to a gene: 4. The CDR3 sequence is CASSLVTGGTETQYF. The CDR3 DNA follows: TGTGCCAGCAGCTTAGTGACAGGGGGTACAGAGACCCAGTACTTC.

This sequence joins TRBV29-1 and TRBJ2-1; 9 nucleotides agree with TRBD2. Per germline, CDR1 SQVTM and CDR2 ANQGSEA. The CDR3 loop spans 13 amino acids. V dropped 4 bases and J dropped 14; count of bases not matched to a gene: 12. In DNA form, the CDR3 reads TGCAGCGTTGCGCGGGGGGGAAGTCCGGGGAAGTTCTTC. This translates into CSVARGGSPGKFF.

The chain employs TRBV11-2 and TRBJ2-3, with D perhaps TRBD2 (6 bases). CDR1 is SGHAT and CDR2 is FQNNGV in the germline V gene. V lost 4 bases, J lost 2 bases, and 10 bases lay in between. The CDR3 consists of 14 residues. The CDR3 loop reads CASSSDYFTDTQYF. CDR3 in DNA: TGTGCCAGCAGCTCGGACTACTTCACAGATACGCAGTATTTT.

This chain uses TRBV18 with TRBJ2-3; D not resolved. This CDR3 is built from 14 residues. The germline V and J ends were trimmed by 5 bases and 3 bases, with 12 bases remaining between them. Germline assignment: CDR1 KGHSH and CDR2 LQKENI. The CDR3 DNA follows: TGTGCCAGCTCAGAGTCGCAGGAAACAGATACGCAGTATTTT. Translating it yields CASSESQETDTQYF.

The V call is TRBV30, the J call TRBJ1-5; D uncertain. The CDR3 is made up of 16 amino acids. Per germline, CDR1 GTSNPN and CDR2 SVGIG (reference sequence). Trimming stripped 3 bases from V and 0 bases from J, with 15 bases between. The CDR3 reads CAWSPPILYSNQPQHF. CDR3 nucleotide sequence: TGTGCCTGGAGCCCCCCAATTCTCTATAGCAATCAGCCCCAGCATTTT.